This T cell receptor (beta chain) was sequenced during a study of T cell repertoires in cytomegalovirus infection. Turning to the study itself: Carrying CMV and the relevant HLA type showed in public TCR beta signatures. The study, taken as a whole, reports: Totalled public TCR beta family frequency picked out people who carried CMV plus the relevant HLA. The study found HLA-C-restricted CMV-specific TCR beta clonotypes dominating the ex vivo response.

The length of the CDR3 is 13 residues. The V gene end was trimmed by 5 bases and the J gene end by 3 bases; junction bases not matched to a gene: 5. Germline V CDR1 and CDR2: DFQATT, SNEGSKA (reference sequence). In the case of this clonotype: Its antigen is currently unknown.

TCRdb processed the reads anew with MiXCR; each CDR3 protein has one entry. This table has just over 300,000 distinct CDR3 sequences, roughly 15% appearing once. The sample was PBMCs. The receptor was derived from a human donor in good health (CMV status not recorded). Some clones in this sample may be carry-over from other donors' samples. The chain couples TRBV20-1 to TRBJ2-5; 8 nucleotides line up with TRBD2. The CDR3 reads CSAHTGGEETQYF. The CDR3 nucleotides read TGCAGTGCTCATACGGGGGGGGAAGAGACCCAGTACTTC.